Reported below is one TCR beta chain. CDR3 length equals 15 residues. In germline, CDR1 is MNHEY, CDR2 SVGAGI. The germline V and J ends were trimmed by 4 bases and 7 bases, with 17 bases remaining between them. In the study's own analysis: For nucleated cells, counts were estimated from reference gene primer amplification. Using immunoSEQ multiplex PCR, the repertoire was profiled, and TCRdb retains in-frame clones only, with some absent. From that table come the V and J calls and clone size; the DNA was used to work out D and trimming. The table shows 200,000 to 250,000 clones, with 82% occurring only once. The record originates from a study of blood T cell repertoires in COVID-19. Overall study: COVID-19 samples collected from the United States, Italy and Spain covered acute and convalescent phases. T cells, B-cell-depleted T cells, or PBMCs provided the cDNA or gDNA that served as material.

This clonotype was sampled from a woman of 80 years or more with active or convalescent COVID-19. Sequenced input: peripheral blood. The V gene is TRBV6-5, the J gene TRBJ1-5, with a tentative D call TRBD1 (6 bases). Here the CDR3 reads CASSSAGTPGQPQHF. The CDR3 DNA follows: TGTGCCAGCAGTTCCGCCGGGACACCAGGACAGCCCCAGCATTTT.